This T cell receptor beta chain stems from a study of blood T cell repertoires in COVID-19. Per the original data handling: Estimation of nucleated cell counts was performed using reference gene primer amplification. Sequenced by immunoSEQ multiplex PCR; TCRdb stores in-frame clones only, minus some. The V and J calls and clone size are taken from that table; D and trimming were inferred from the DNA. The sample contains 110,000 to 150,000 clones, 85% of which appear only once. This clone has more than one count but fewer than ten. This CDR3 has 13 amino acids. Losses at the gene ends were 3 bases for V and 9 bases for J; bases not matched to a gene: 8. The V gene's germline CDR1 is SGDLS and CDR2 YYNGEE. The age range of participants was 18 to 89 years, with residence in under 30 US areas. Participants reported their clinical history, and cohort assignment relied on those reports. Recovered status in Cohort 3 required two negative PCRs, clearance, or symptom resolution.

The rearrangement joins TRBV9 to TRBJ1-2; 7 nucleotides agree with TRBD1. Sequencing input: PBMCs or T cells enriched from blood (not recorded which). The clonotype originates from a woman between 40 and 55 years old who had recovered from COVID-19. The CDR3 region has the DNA TGTGCCAGCAGCGGTACGCTACAGGGGAGCTACACCTTC. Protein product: CASSGTLQGSYTF.